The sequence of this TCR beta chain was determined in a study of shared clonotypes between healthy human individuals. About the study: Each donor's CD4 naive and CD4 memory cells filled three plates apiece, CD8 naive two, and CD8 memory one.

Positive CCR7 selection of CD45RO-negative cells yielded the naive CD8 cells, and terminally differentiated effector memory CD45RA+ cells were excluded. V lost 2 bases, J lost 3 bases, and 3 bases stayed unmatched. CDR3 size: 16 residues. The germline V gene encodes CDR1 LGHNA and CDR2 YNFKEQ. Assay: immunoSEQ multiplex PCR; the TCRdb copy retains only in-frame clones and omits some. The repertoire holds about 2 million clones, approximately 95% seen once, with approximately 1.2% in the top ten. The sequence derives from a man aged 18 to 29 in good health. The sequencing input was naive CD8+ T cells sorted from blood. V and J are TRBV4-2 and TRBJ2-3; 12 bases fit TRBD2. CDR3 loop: CASSQSSGGATDTQYF. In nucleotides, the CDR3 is TGTGCCAGCAGCCAATCTAGCGGGGGGGCAACAGATACGCAGTATTTT.